This T cell receptor (beta chain) stems from a study of cytomegalovirus exposure and HLA in healthy donors. It was with 60 Vbeta and 13 Jbeta primers that the PCR ran. As processed by the authors: There were about 80 million unique TCR beta chains by a later count, and approximately 10 million of them were shared. Libraries were prepared by immunoSEQ multiplex PCR; TCRdb keeps only in-frame clonotypes and omits some of them. For V, J and clone size, that table is used; D and trimming come from the DNA. The sample records fewer than 120,000 clones, about 80% being singletons. The sequenced material came from PBMCs. The sequence came from a man aged 30 to 45 in good health and CMV-seropositive.

CDR3 sequence: CASGTGGFYNEQFF. In DNA, the CDR3 is TGTGCCAGTGGGACAGGGGGCTTCTACAATGAGCAGTTCTTC. The J gene is TRBJ2-1, the V gene TRBV19, with 12 bases that match TRBD1. Germline V lookup: CDR1 LNHDA, CDR2 SQIVND (reference sequence). The CDR3 contains 14 residues. V lost 8 bases, J lost 3 bases, and 2 bases stayed unmatched.